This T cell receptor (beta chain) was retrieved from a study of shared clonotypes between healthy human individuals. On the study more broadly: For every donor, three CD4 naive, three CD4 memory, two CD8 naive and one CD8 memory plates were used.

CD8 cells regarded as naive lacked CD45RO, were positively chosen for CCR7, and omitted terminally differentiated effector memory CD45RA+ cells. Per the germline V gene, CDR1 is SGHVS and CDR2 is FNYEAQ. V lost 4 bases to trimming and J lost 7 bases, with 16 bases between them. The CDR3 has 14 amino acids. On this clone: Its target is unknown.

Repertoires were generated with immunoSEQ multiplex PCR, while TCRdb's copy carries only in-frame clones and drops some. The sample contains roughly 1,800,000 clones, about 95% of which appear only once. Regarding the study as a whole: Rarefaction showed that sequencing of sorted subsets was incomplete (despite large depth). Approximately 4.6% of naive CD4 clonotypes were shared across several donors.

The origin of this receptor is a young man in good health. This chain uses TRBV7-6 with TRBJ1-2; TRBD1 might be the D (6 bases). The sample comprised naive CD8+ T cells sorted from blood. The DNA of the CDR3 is TGTGCCAGCAGCTCCCCCACAGGGTCTATTGGCTACACCTTC. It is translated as CASSSPTGSIGYTF.